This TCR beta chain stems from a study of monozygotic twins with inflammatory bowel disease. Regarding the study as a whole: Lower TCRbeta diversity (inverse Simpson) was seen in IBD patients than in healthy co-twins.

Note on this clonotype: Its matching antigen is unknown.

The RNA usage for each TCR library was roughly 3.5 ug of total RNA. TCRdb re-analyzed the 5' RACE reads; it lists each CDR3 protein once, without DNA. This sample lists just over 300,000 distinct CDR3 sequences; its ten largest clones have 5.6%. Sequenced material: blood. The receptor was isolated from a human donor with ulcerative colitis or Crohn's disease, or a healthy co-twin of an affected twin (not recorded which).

The CDR3 reads CASSKAGLNYEQYF. This chain uses TRBV12-3 or TRBV12-4 with TRBJ2-7; TCRdb reports TRBD2, a call that lacks DNA to check it against. This CDR3 spans 14 amino acids.